This record concerns one TCR beta chain sequence. Its antigen is not known. The CDR3 consists of 16 residues. In germline, CDR1 is GTSNPN, CDR2 SVGIG (reference sequence). The germline V and J ends were trimmed by 5 bases and 1 base, with 20 bases remaining between them. The sample belongs to a study of CD8+ T cells in alopecia areata. Extraction of RNA preceded its reverse transcription into cDNA, which served as the sequencing template. This table comes from immunoSEQ multiplex PCR, and its TCRdb copy is limited to in-frame clones, with some not included. This table holds 85,000 to 110,000 clones, 55% found once. Study-level results: Relative to mice, TCR sharing across patients was less clear, a difference possibly HLA-related.

V gene TRBV30 combines with J gene TRBJ2-5; a weak D match, TRBD2 (6 bases). Material for sequencing was CD4+ T cells sorted from blood. This clonotype was obtained from a human donor in good health. The CDR3 here is CAWGGPARGSQETQYF. As DNA, the CDR3 is TGTGCCTGGGGTGGGCCAGCACGGGGGTCCCAAGAGACCCAGTACTTC.